The 5 T cell receptor beta chains reported below all come from one sample, sequenced in a study of response to subunit inactivated influenza vaccine. TCRdb re-called the RT-PCR reads through MiXCR, storing one row per CDR3 protein. The repertoire has 550,000 to 800,000 distinct CDR3 sequences, approximately 15% of them found once; the top ten carry 11%. The starting material was PBMCs from blood, obtained 11 to 12 days after vaccination. These receptors were taken from a middle-aged man who received an inactivated influenza vaccine.

J is TRBJ2-1 and V is TRBV20-1; TRBD2 matches 8 bases. The CDR3 is 10 amino acids. CDR1 is DFQATT, CDR2 SNEGSKA, per germline (reference sequence). Unmatched junction bases numbered 2, after V lost 2 bases and J lost 14 bases. CDR3 in amino acids: CSARSREEFF. CDR3 nucleotide sequence: TGCAGTGCTAGATCGCGGGAGGAGTTCTTC.

A few counts support this clonotype. CDR3 DNA: TGCGCCAGCAGATTAGGACAGGGGACGTCGTCTGAGCAGTTCTTC. Translated: CASRLGQGTSSEQFF. The V gene is TRBV5-1, the J gene TRBJ2-1, with TRBD1 matching 9 bases. Losses at the gene ends were 5 bases for V and 9 bases for J; bases not matched to a gene: 12. CDR3 length: 15 amino acids. CDR1 SGHRS and CDR2 YFSETQ come from the germline V gene.

The chain recombines TRBV28 with TRBJ1-4; D unclear. There are 13 residues in the CDR3. V was trimmed by 4 bases and J by 8 bases, leaving 11 bases between them. The germline V gene encodes CDR1 MDHEN and CDR2 SYDVKM. CDR3 nucleotide sequence: TGTGCCAGCAGTTCTAACTGGGAGGAAAAACTGTTTTTT. Protein: CASSSNWEEKLFF.

The V and J genes are TRBV9 and TRBJ1-3, with D unclear. The V gene's germline CDR1 is SGDLS and CDR2 YYNGEE. CDR3 length: 15 residues. V was clipped by 0 bases and J by 0 bases, with 7 bases between them. The CDR3 DNA reads TGTGCCAGCAGCGTAGAGGCGTTCTCTGGAAACACCATATATTTT. Its protein is CASSVEAFSGNTIYF.

The chain uses TRBV7-2 and TRBJ2-1; no firm D call. The V end lost 5 bases, the J end lost 7 bases, and 12 bases lay between the germline ends. Germline V gene lookup returns CDR1 SGHTA and CDR2 FQGNSA. This CDR3 is built from 13 residues. Here the CDR3 DNA reads TGTGCCAGCAGCCCAGTAGGACGGAATGAGCAGTTCTTC. Amino acids: CASSPVGRNEQFF.